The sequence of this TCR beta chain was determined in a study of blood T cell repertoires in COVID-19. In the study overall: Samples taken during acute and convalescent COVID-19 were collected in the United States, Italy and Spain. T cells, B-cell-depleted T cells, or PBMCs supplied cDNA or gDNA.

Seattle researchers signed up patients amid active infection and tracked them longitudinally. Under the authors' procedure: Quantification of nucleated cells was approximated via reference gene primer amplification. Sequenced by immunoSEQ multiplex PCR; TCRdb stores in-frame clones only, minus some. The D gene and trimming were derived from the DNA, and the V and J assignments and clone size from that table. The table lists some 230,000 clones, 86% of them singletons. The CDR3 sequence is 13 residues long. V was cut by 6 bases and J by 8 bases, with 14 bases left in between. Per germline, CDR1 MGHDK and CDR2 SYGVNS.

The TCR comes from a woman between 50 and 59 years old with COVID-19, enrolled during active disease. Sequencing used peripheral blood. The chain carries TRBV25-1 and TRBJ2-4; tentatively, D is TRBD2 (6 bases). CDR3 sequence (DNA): TGTGCCAGCAGCTCCGGGGGAGTTGACATTCAGTACTTC. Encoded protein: CASSSGGVDIQYF.